This T cell receptor beta chain was recorded in a study of blood T cell repertoires in COVID-19. About the study: COVID-19 samples collected from the United States, Italy and Spain covered acute and convalescent phases.

Deletions cut 3 bases from V and 6 bases from J, with 15 bases between. Germline CDR1 and CDR2: MNHEY and SMNVEV (reference sequence). The CDR3 sequence is 15 residues long. In the source study's methods: By means of reference gene primer amplification, nucleated cell counts were estimated. The assay was immunoSEQ multiplex PCR, and TCRdb's table has in-frame clones only and misses some. The V and J calls and clone size are taken from that table; D and trimming were inferred from the DNA. In the table there are roughly 220,000 clones, under 90% of which are singletons. The sequence derives from a man between 25 and 39 years old with active or convalescent COVID-19. The J gene is TRBJ2-1, the V gene TRBV27; perhaps TRBD2 as D (5 bases). The sample was peripheral blood. This chain's CDR3 is CASSLRTHNLNEQFF. The CDR3 DNA reads TGTGCCAGCAGTTTGAGGACTCATAATCTCAATGAGCAGTTCTTC.